This is a list of T cell receptor beta chains from one sample in a study of response to subunit inactivated influenza vaccine. TCRdb independently ran MiXCR on the RT-PCR reads; one entry per CDR3 protein. The sample holds 450,000 to 600,000 distinct CDR3 sequences; about 7.2% are singletons and the top ten take 13%. This specimen was PBMCs from blood, taken 23 to 25 months after vaccination. The receptors shown here come from a man in his fifties or sixties who received an inactivated influenza vaccine. CDR3s include the opening cysteine and the closing phenylalanine or tryptophan. Fields, in order: clone size, J gene, D gene, V gene, CDR3 DNA, CDR3 protein. D genes are given only for firm matches. Only part of the rows carry a size: once, few, many, or a class if the clone is expanded.

many TRBJ1-1 TRBD1 TRBV5-1 TGCGCCAGCAGCTCACAGGGGAGGACTGAAGCTTTCTTT CASSSQGRTEAFF
few TRBJ1-5 NA TRBV2 TGTGCCAGCAGTGGGTCCGTAGCGTCGCAGCCCCAGCATTTT CASSGSVASQPQHF
many TRBJ2-7 NA TRBV18 TGTGCCAGCTCACCACAGTCGTGGGTCTCCTCCTACGAGCAGTACTTC CASSPQSWVSSYEQYF
many TRBJ2-1 TRBD2 TRBV9 TGTGCCAGCAGCGTATCGTTAGGGACTAGCCTCTACAATGAGCAGTTCTTC CASSVSLGTSLYNEQFF
few TRBJ2-7 TRBD2 TRBV10-3 TGTGCCTTAAGCCGGGACTACCTCAACGAGCAGTACTTC CALSRDYLNEQYF
many TRBJ2-7 NA TRBV20-1 TGCAGTGCTAGGGGACTGGCCGTTTATGAGCAGTACTTC CSARGLAVYEQYF
NA TRBJ2-7 NA TRBV20-1 TGCAGTGTTAGCCGGGCAGGGACTGACGAGCAGTACTTC CSVSRAGTDEQYF
many TRBJ2-7 TRBD2 TRBV4-3 TGCGCCAGCAGCCAAGAGTTTCTTCCTAGCGGGAAATCGGGGGAGCAGTACTTC CASSQEFLPSGKSGEQYF
NA TRBJ1-4 NA TRBV4-3 TGCGCCAGCAGCCAACAGGGCAATGAAAAACTGTTTTTT CASSQQGNEKLFF
few TRBJ1-3 NA TRBV12-3/TRBV12-4 TGTGCCAGCAGTGATCCTGGGGGGCAGGGGGGAAACACCATATATTTT CASSDPGGQGGNTIYF
NA TRBJ2-3 TRBD2 TRBV12-3/TRBV12-4 TGTGCCAGCAGTTTCGATAGCGGGGGTCGAGATACGCAGTATTTT CASSFDSGGRDTQYF
NA TRBJ1-1 NA TRBV19 TGTGCCAGTATCCCACCGACGACAACTGAAGCTTTCTTT CASIPPTTTEAFF
NA TRBJ2-5 NA TRBV20-1 TGCAGTGCTAGTAAGGGCGGGGAGACCCAGTACTTC CSASKGGETQYF
few TRBJ1-5 TRBD1 TRBV5-6 TGTGCCAGCAGCTCACGGGACAGATGGGGCAATCAGCCCCAGCATTTT CASSSRDRWGNQPQHF
few TRBJ1-4 TRBD1 TRBV10-3 TGTGCCACCTACGGGACAGGGCCTAACGGGAATGAAAAACTGTTTTTT CATYGTGPNGNEKLFF
many TRBJ2-1 NA TRBV20-1 TGCAGTGCTAGAGATCAGAATGACAGTGAGCAGTTCTTC CSARDQNDSEQFF
NA TRBJ1-1 NA TRBV3-1 TGTGCCAGCAGCCAAAAGGGGACTGCGCTGGGAGAAGCTTTCTTT CASSQKGTALGEAFF
NA TRBJ2-7 NA TRBV11-2 TGTGCCAGCAGCCGCTCCAGCATCTGGGCGAGAATACCCTACGAGCAGTACTTC CASSRSSIWARIPYEQYF
NA TRBJ1-1 TRBD1 TRBV20-1 TGCAGTGCTCGACAGGGGGACACTGAAGCTTTCTTT CSARQGDTEAFF
few TRBJ2-2 TRBD2 TRBV12-3/TRBV12-4 TGTGCCAGCAGTTTAGAGCGAAGACTAGCGAGATGGACCGGGGAGCTGTTTTTT CASSLERRLARWTGELFF
many TRBJ1-4 TRBD1 TRBV7-2 TGTGCCAGCAGCCCAGGGACAGTGGGTGAAAAACTGTTTTTT CASSPGTVGEKLFF
many TRBJ2-7 NA TRBV12-3/TRBV12-4 TGTGCCAGCAGTGAGCGCTACGAGCAGTACTTC CASSERYEQYF
many TRBJ2-2 NA TRBV20-1 NA CSAPSGPSGSCFF
few TRBJ2-7 NA TRBV2 TGTGCCAGCAGTGAAGGGACGGGGAAGCAGTACTTC CASSEGTGKQYF
many TRBJ1-2 NA TRBV12-3/TRBV12-4 TGTGCCAGCAGTCCTGCCTATGGAGGCTACACCTTC CASSPAYGGYTF
few TRBJ2-7 NA TRBV6-5 TGTGCCAGCAGTTACTCGTGGTCAGCCGTCGCTTACGAGCAGTACTTC CASSYSWSAVAYEQYF
many TRBJ1-2 TRBD1 TRBV4-3 TGCGCCAGCAGCCAAGCTCTGGGACAGGTTTTGCGTGGCTACACCTTC CASSQALGQVLRGYTF
many TRBJ2-2 TRBD1 TRBV12-3/TRBV12-4 TGTGCCAGCACCCAGGGGACAGCAAACACCGGGGAGCTGTTTTTT CASTQGTANTGELFF
few TRBJ2-7 TRBD1 TRBV20-1 TGCAGTGCTAGGCCCTGGGGTGGGGACAGGGGCTACGAGCAGTACTTC CSARPWGGDRGYEQYF
few TRBJ2-6 TRBD1 TRBV10-1 TGCGCCAGCAGTGAGATCTCGGGGGACAGGATCCTCGCTGGGGCCAACGTCCTGACTTTC CASSEISGDRILAGANVLTF
few TRBJ2-1 TRBD1 TRBV5-1 TGCGCCAGCAGCATAGGGACAGGGCATGAGCAGTTCTTC CASSIGTGHEQFF